This TCR beta chain was captured by sequencing in a study of OX40 agonist ivuxolimab in advanced cancers. In the study overall: A partial response was reached by three patients: one with hepatocellular carcinoma and two with cutaneous melanoma.

Profiling relied on immunoSEQ multiplex PCR, and the TCRdb table lists in-frame clones only, not all of them. The sample holds around 40,000 clones, 80% to 90% seen once. Looked up from germline, CDR1 is MNHEY and CDR2 is SMNVEV (reference sequence). The CDR3 covers 16 residues. V shed 2 bases and J 2 bases; nucleotides not matched to a gene: 9. The chain recombines TRBV27 with TRBJ2-7; 7 bases match TRBD1. The receptor was derived from an adult with an advanced solid tumor such as melanoma, head and neck, liver or kidney cancer. The sample was CD4+ or CD8+ T cells sorted from blood, taken in a trial of the OX40 agonist ivuxolimab. CDR3: CASSLVPDRPTYEQYF. The CDR3 coding sequence is TGTGCCAGCAGTTTAGTCCCGGACAGGCCGACCTACGAGCAGTACTTC.